This entry lists 27 T cell receptor beta chains sequenced from one sample in a study of cytomegalovirus exposure and HLA in healthy donors. Amplification used 60 Vbeta primers and 13 Jbeta primers. Profiled with immunoSEQ multiplex PCR; TCRdb holds only in-frame clones, not every one. The data show around 120,000 clones, approximately 81% seen once. The specimen was PBMCs. All receptors derive from a young man in good health and CMV-seronegative.

The table lists this clone with many counts. The V call is TRBV5-1, the J call TRBJ1-3, with 7 bases aligning to TRBD1. The CDR3 is made up of 15 amino acids. Germline values: CDR1 SGHRS, CDR2 YFSETQ. J lost 0 bases, V lost 4 bases, and 4 bases had no gene match. The CDR3 nucleotides read TGCGCCAGCAGCAGAGACAGGGCCTCTGGAAACACCATATATTTT. It codes for CASSRDRASGNTIYF.

This clone was seen a single time. CDR3 DNA sequence: TGTGCCACCAGTCTCGGGAGACGCGAGCAGTACTTC. It is translated as CATSLGRREQYF. The chain uses TRBV15 and TRBJ2-7; D might be TRBD2 (6 bases). CDR1 and CDR2 (germline): LNHNV, YYDKDF (reference sequence). The V and J ends lost 6 bases and 6 bases respectively, with 12 bases between them. This CDR3 comprises 12 residues. The full variable domain, its missing parts supplied by reference TRBV15 and TRBJ2-7, is DAMVIQNPRYQVTQFGKPVTLSCSQTLNHNVMYWYQQKSSQAPKLLFHYYDKDFNNEADTPDNFQSRRPNTSFCFLDIRSPGLGDTAMYLCATSLGRREQYFGPGTRLTVT.

This clone appeared a few times. The V call is TRBV6-5, the J call TRBJ2-6, with 8 bases lining up with TRBD1. CDR1 MNHEY and CDR2 SVGAGI come from the germline V gene. CDR3 length: 15 residues. The V and J ends lost 7 bases and 2 bases, in that order; junction bases with no gene match: 4. CDR3 sequence (DNA): TGTGCCAGCAACCCGACAGGGGCTGGGGCCAACGTCCTGACTTTC. This gives the protein CASNPTGAGANVLTF.

J is TRBJ2-7 and V is TRBV27; D gene unclear. Trimming removed 8 bases from V and 3 bases from J, with 8 bases in between. Germline CDR1 is MNHEY and CDR2 is SMNVEV (reference sequence). This CDR3 has 11 residues. For the CDR3, the DNA is TGTGCCAGCTCACACAACTACGAGCAGTACTTC. This codes for CASSHNYEQYF.

The chain uses TRBV7-2 and TRBJ2-7, with no clear D. Germline CDR1 SGHTA, CDR2 FQGNSA. CDR3 length equals 11 residues. The germline V and J ends were trimmed by 4 bases and 5 bases, with 6 bases remaining between them. CDR3 residues: CASSYTDEQYF. The CDR3 DNA follows: TGTGCCAGCAGCTATACGGACGAGCAGTACTTC.

J is TRBJ1-5 and V is TRBV6-1, with D uncertain. This CDR3 has 13 residues. V lost 10 bases and J lost 3, with 13 bases in between. Germline CDR1 is MNHNS and CDR2 is SASEGT. The CDR3 DNA reads TGTGCCACCTTAGGGAGAATCAATCAGCCCCAGCATTTT. Protein product: CATLGRINQPQHF.

The chain couples TRBV29-1 to TRBJ1-1, with D possibly matching TRBD1 (6 bases). The V end lost 7 bases, the J end lost 8 bases, and 20 bases lay between the germline ends. CDR3 length equals 13 residues. Germline V gives CDR1 SQVTM, CDR2 ANQGSEA. Here the CDR3 reads CSAQGGAVSEAFF. As DNA, the CDR3 is TGCAGCGCCCAAGGGGGGGCCGTATCCGAAGCTTTCTTT.

The V call is TRBV27, the J call TRBJ1-6; TRBD1 agrees at 7 bases. With V trimmed by 3 bases and J by 6 bases, 5 bases remained unmatched. Germline V gene data show CDR1 as MNHEY and CDR2 as SMNVEV (reference sequence). The CDR3 is 15 residues long. The CDR3 sequence is CASSLGTDANSPLHF. In DNA form, the CDR3 reads TGTGCCAGCAGTTTGGGGACAGACGCTAATTCACCCCTCCACTTT.

The chain recombines TRBV29-1 with TRBJ1-1; D possibly corresponds to TRBD1 (5 bases). Germline-derived CDR1 and CDR2 are SQVTM and ANQGSEA. This CDR3 has 13 amino acids. Trimming took off 2 bases at V and 5 bases at J, with 12 bases between the two ends. CDR3 protein: CSVEYGGGTEAFF. CDR3 DNA sequence: TGCAGCGTTGAATATGGCGGGGGTACTGAAGCTTTCTTT.

The chain has TRBV5-1 and TRBJ1-2, with TRBD1 matching over 7 bases. In germline, CDR1 is SGHRS, CDR2 YFSETQ. V shed 4 bases, J shed 6 bases, and the junction held 18 bases outside the gene matches. This CDR3 is 17 amino acids long. This chain's CDR3 is CASSPRQGLGLGDGYTF. The CDR3 bases are TGCGCCAGCAGCCCAAGACAGGGTCTGGGTCTGGGAGATGGCTACACCTTC. The full variable domain, in which reference TRBV5-1 and TRBJ1-2 provide the parts outside the CDR3, is KAGVTQTPRYLIKTRGQQVTLSCSPISGHRSVSWYQQTPGQGLQFLFEYFSETQRNKGNFPGRFSGRQFSNSRSEMNVSTLELGDSALYLCASSPRQGLGLGDGYTFGSGTRLTVV.

This rearrangement joins TRBV2 to TRBJ2-2, with D unclear. Germline CDR1 is SNHLY and CDR2 is FYNNEI. This CDR3 is 15 amino acids long. V gave up 8 bases and J gave up 4 bases, with 17 bases separating them. CDR3 sequence: CASESLLVRTGELFF. The CDR3 DNA reads as TGTGCCAGCGAATCGCTTCTAGTGCGCACCGGGGAGCTGTTTTTT.

This chain links TRBV6-5 with TRBJ2-7; 10 positions agree with TRBD1. The V segment lost 0 bases and the J segment 5 bases; nucleotides outside the gene matches: 7. There are 16 residues in the CDR3. From germline, CDR1 is MNHEY and CDR2 SVGAGI. The CDR3 nucleotides read TGTGCCAGCAGTTACTCGTCCGGGACAGGGGCCCACGAGCAGTACTTC. It translates to CASSYSSGTGAHEQYF.

The rearrangement joins TRBV28 to TRBJ1-4; TRBD1 is a possible D gene (6 bases). The germline V and J ends were trimmed by 11 bases and 4 bases, with 17 bases remaining between them. The CDR3 sequence is 14 residues long. Germline loops: CDR1 MDHEN, CDR2 SYDVKM. The CDR3 loop reads CAVCPGHCNEKLFF. CDR3 sequence (DNA): TGTGCCGTGTGTCCGGGACATTGTAATGAAAAACTGTTTTTT.

This chain uses TRBV5-6 with TRBJ1-4; 10 bases align to TRBD1. The CDR3 contains 15 residues. V shed 2 bases and J 8 bases; nucleotides not matched to a gene: 6. CDR1 is SGHDT, CDR2 YYEEEE, per germline. In DNA form, the CDR3 reads TGTGCCAGCAGCTTCGTCGACAGGGGGCTCGAAAAACTGTTTTTT. It encodes CASSFVDRGLEKLFF.

The genes are TRBV27 and TRBJ1-6; D uncertain. CDR1 and CDR2 from the germline V gene are MNHEY and SMNVEV (reference sequence). The CDR3 sequence is 14 residues long. V was pared by 7 bases and J by 7 bases, with 14 bases between. The CDR3 reads CASTPLSTNSPLHF. CDR3 DNA: TGTGCCAGCACTCCCCTTTCCACAAATTCACCCCTCCACTTT.

This clone was observed once. The V gene is TRBV7-6, the J gene TRBJ1-4, with 12 positions matching TRBD1. Germline lookup yields CDR1 SGHVS and CDR2 FNYEAQ. Trimming cost V 0 bases and J 6 bases; bases outside gene matches: 14. The CDR3 has 20 residues. The chain's CDR3 is CASSLALFGDRGHQDEKLFF. The DNA of the CDR3 is TGTGCCAGCAGCTTAGCTTTATTCGGGGACAGGGGGCATCAAGATGAAAAACTGTTTTTT.

The chain has TRBV19 and TRBJ1-5; 7 nucleotides match TRBD1. Trimming cost V 5 bases and J 4 bases; bases outside gene matches: 5. CDR3 size: 14 residues. Germline CDR1 and CDR2: LNHDA and SQIVND (reference sequence). CDR3 coding DNA: TGTGCCAGTAGTTTAGGACAGGCAAATCAGCCCCAGCATTTT. Encoded protein: CASSLGQANQPQHF. Variable domain in full (rest from reference TRBV19 and TRBJ1-5): DGGITQSPKYLFRKEGQNVTLSCEQNLNHDAMYWYRQDPGQGLRLIYYSQIVNDFQKGDIAEGYSVSREKKESFPLTVTSAQKNPTAFYLCASSLGQANQPQHFGDGTRLSIL.

The chain recombines TRBV2 with TRBJ1-1; possibly TRBD1 for D (5 bases). V was cut by 8 bases and J by 1 base, with 11 bases left in between. The CDR3 is 13 amino acids. Germline V gene sequence: CDR1 SNHLY, CDR2 FYNNEI. The CDR3 here is CASGGTANTEAFF. The CDR3 coding sequence is TGTGCCAGCGGCGGGACGGCGAACACTGAAGCTTTCTTT. The full variable domain, rest sourced from reference TRBV2 and TRBJ1-1, is EPEVTQTPSHQVTQMGQEVILRCVPISNHLYFYWYRQILGQKVEFLVSFYNNEISEKSEIFDDQFSVERPDGSNFTLKIRSTKLEDSAMYFCASGGTANTEAFFGQGTRLTVV.

For the CDR3, the DNA is TGCGCCAGCAGCCAAGGAGGGGGGGGAAACACTGAAGCTTTCTTT. Protein product: CASSQGGGGNTEAFF. The chain carries TRBV4-3 and TRBJ1-1; a weak D match, TRBD1 (6 bases). The CDR3 consists of 15 residues. With 1 base removed from V and 2 bases from J, the gap between germline ends came to 11 bases. The V gene's germline CDR1 is LGHNA and CDR2 YSLEER.

This chain links TRBV4-1 with TRBJ1-4; D is unresolved. This CDR3 is 16 amino acids long. Germline V CDR1 and CDR2: MGHRA, YSYEKL. V was trimmed by 2 bases and J by 7 bases, leaving 17 bases between them. CDR3 nucleotides: TGCGCCAGCAGCCAACGTAAATTAGGACGGGGTGAAAAACTGTTTTTT. This translates into CASSQRKLGRGEKLFF.

This chain links TRBV6-5 with TRBJ1-2; D perhaps matches TRBD1 (5 bases). The V and J ends lost 0 bases and 3 bases respectively, with 11 bases between them. CDR3 length: 15 residues. From germline, CDR1 is MNHEY and CDR2 SVGAGI. The CDR3 spells CASSYSPGLHYGYTF. The CDR3 nucleotides read TGTGCCAGCAGTTACTCCCCAGGGCTCCACTATGGCTACACCTTC.

In nucleotides, the CDR3 is TGTGCCAGCAGCCCGGAGAGGACAGGGGGCGAGGAGCAGTACTTC. Amino acid sequence: CASSPERTGGEEQYF. The chain carries TRBV9 and TRBJ2-7; 11 bases are a match to TRBD1. Germline V gene sequence: CDR1 SGDLS, CDR2 YYNGEE. The CDR3 loop spans 15 amino acids. J gave up 7 bases and V 4 bases, and 10 bases lay outside the gene matches.

The chain recombines TRBV7-8 with TRBJ1-1; D perhaps matches TRBD1 (5 bases). The CDR3 length is 14 residues. From germline, CDR1 is SGHVS and CDR2 FQNEAQ. V lost 1 base, J lost 4 bases, and 10 bases lay in between. The CDR3 protein is CASSLDGGSTEAFF. As DNA, the CDR3 is TGTGCCAGCAGCTTAGATGGGGGGAGCACTGAAGCTTTCTTT.

This chain uses TRBV9 with TRBJ2-1, with 7 bases identical to TRBD2. The length of the CDR3 is 18 residues. Germline CDR1 reads SGDLS; CDR2 reads YYNGEE. Trimming removed 4 bases from V and 0 bases from J; junction bases left unmatched: 13. The CDR3 reads CASSPGFRGGNSYNEQFF. DNA of the CDR3: TGTGCCAGCAGCCCAGGCTTCCGCGGGGGAAACTCCTACAATGAGCAGTTCTTC.

J is TRBJ1-5 and V is TRBV9, with D uncertain. V lost 3 bases and J 2 bases, leaving 6 bases between the germline ends. This CDR3 spans 13 amino acids. CDR1 and CDR2 from the germline V gene are SGDLS and YYNGEE. CDR3 sequence reads: CASSGGGNQPQHF. CDR3 DNA sequence: TGTGCCAGCAGCGGCGGGGGCAATCAGCCCCAGCATTTT.

This chain uses TRBV30 with TRBJ1-3; D might be TRBD1 (5 bases). CDR3 length: 12 residues. Germline CDR1 is GTSNPN and CDR2 is SVGIG (reference sequence). V was clipped by 7 bases and J by 1 base, with 8 bases between them. The CDR3 coding sequence is TGTGCCTATAAGGGGTCTGGAAACACCATATATTTT. This sequence encodes CAYKGSGNTIYF.

The chain couples TRBV5-1 to TRBJ2-3; D is possibly TRBD2 (5 bases). V was shortened by 5 bases and J by 2 bases, with 9 bases between the two germline ends. The CDR3 has 13 amino acids. The germline gives CDR1 SGHRS, CDR2 YFSETQ. CDR3 in DNA: TGCGCCAGCAGGTCGGGGTCCACAGATACGCAGTATTTT. Amino acids: CASRSGSTDTQYF.